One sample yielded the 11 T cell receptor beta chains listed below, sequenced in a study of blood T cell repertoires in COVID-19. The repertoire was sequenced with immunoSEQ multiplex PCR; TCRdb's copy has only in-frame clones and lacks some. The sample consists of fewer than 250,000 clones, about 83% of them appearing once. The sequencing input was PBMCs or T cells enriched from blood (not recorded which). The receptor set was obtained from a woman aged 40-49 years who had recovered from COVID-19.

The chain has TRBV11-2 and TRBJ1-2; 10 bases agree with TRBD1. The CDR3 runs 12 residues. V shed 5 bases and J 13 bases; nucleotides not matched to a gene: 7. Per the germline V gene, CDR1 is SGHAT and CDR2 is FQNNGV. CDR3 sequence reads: CASSIRDRGLTF. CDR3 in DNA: TGTGCCAGCAGCATCCGGGACAGGGGTCTCACCTTC.

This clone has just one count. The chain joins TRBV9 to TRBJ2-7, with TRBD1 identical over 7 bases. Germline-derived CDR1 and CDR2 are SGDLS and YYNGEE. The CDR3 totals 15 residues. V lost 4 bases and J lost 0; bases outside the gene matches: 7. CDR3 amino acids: CASSLRQGFSYEQYF. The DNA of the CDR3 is TGTGCCAGCAGCCTCCGACAGGGATTCTCCTACGAGCAGTACTTC.

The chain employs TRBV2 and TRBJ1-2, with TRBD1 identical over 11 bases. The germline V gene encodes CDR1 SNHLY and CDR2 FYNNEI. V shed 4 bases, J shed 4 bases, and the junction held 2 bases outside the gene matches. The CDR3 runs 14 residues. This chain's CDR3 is CASSGGQGVYGYTF. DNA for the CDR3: TGTGCCAGCAGTGGGGGACAGGGGGTCTATGGCTACACCTTC. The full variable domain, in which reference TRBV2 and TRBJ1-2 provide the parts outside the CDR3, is EPEVTQTPSHQVTQMGQEVILRCVPISNHLYFYWYRQILGQKVEFLVSFYNNEISEKSEIFDDQFSVERPDGSNFTLKIRSTKLEDSAMYFCASSGGQGVYGYTFGSGTRLTVV.

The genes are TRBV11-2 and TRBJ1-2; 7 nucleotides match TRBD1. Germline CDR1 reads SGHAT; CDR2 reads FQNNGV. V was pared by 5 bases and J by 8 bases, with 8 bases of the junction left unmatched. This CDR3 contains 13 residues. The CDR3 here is CASSSYRGEGYTF. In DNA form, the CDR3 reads TGTGCCAGCAGCAGCTACAGGGGTGAAGGCTACACCTTC.

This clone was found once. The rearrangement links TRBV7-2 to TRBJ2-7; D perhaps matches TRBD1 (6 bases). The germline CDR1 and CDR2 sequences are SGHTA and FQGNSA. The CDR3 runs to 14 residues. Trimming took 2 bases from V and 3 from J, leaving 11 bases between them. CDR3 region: CASSLISGDYEQYF. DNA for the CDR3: TGTGCCAGCAGCTTAATATCAGGGGACTACGAGCAGTACTTC.

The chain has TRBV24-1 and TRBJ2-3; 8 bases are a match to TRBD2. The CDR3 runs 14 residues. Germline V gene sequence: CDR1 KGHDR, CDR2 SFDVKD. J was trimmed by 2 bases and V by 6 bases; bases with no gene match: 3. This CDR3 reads CATSLAGPTDTQYF. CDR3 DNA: TGTGCCACCAGTCTAGCGGGTCCCACAGATACGCAGTATTTT.

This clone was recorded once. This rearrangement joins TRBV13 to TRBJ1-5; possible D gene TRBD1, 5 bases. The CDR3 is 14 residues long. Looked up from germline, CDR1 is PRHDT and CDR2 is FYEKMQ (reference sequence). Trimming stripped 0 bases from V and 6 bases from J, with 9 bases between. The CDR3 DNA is TGTGCCAGCAGCTTAGGACGGGGGAGTCAGCCCCAGCATTTT. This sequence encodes CASSLGRGSQPQHF.

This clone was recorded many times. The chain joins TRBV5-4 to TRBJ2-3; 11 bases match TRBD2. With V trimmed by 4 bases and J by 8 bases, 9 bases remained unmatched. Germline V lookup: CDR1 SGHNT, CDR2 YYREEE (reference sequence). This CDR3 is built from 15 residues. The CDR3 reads CASSLSGRADTTQYF. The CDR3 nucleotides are TGTGCCAGCAGCCTTAGCGGGAGGGCCGATACTACGCAGTATTTT.

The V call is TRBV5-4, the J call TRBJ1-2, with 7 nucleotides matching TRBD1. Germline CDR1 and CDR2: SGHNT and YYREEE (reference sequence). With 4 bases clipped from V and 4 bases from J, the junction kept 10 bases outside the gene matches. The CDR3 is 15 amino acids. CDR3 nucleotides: TGTGCCAGCAGCACACCGGGACAGAAAGCCTATGGCTACACCTTC. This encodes CASSTPGQKAYGYTF.

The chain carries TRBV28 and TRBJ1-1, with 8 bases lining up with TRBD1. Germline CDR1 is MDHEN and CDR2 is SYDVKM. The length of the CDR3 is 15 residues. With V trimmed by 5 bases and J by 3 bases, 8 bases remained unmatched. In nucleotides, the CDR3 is TGTGCCAGCAGTGATCGGACAGGGAAGGACACTGAAGCTTTCTTT. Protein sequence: CASSDRTGKDTEAFF. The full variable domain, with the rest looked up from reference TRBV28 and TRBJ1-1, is DVKVTQSSRYLVKRTGEKVFLECVQDMDHENMFWYRQDPGLGLRLIYFSYDVKMKEKGDIPEGYSVSREKKERFSLILESASTNQTSMYLCASSDRTGKDTEAFFGQGTRLTVV.

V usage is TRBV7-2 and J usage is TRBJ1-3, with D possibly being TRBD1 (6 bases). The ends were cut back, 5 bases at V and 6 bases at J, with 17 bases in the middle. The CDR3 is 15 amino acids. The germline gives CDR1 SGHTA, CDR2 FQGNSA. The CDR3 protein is CASSPVQGPSNTIYF. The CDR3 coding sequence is TGTGCCAGCAGCCCAGTTCAGGGGCCTTCAAACACCATATATTTT. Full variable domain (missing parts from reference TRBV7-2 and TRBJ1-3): GAGVSQSPSNKVTEKGKDVELRCDPISGHTALYWYRQSLGQGLEFLIYFQGNSAPDKSGLPSDRFSAERTGGSVSTLTIQRTQQEDSAVYLCASSPVQGPSNTIYFGEGSWLTVV.